A single sample gave rise to the 11 T cell receptor beta chains below, sequenced in a study of CD4+ T cells in melanoma. Method: immunoSEQ multiplex PCR; TCRdb's copy keeps in-frame clones and lacks some. The sample has 50,000 to 60,000 clones, approximately 74% seen once. Sequencing was carried out using tumor tissue. These receptors originate from a human donor with melanoma.

This clone occurred a few times. J is TRBJ2-7 and V is TRBV28; D is unresolved. Germline V lookup: CDR1 MDHEN, CDR2 SYDVKM. The CDR3 spans 14 residues. The V end lost 7 bases, the J end lost 0 bases, and 13 bases lay between the germline ends. CDR3 sequence: CASNHSPGSYEQYF. As DNA, the CDR3 is TGTGCCAGCAACCACAGTCCCGGCTCCTACGAGCAGTACTTC.

Only one count was recorded for this clone. Mismatch with germline at one junction end may stem from a read error. This rearrangement joins TRBV7-7 to TRBJ1-6; TRBD1 agrees at 11 bases. This CDR3 is 16 amino acids long. Germline V lookup: CDR1 SSHAT, CDR2 FNYEAQ (reference sequence). CDR3 protein: CASSLDRGRKESPLHF. The CDR3 nucleotides read TGTGCTAGCAGCTTGGACAGGGGGCGTAAGGAATCACCCCTCCACTTT.

The CDR3: CASSLFEGASGELFF. The CDR3 nucleotides read TGTGCCAGCAGCTTGTTTGAGGGGGCCTCCGGGGAGCTGTTTTTT. This chain uses TRBV5-6 with TRBJ2-2; 7 bases line up with TRBD1. The CDR3 runs 15 residues. The germline gives CDR1 SGHDT, CDR2 YYEEEE. J lost 6 bases, V lost 1 base, and 6 bases had no gene match.

This clone was counted many times. This chain links TRBV28 with TRBJ2-4; the D gene could be TRBD1 or TRBD2 (5 bases each). The CDR3 totals 14 residues. Deletions cut 5 bases from V and 4 bases from J, with 12 bases between. Germline CDR1 is MDHEN and CDR2 is SYDVKM. CDR3 DNA sequence: TGTGCCAGCAGTCGACCAGGGACGAAAAACATTCAGTACTTC. Translated, it gives CASSRPGTKNIQYF.

V and J are TRBV28 and TRBJ1-2, with D tentatively TRBD1 (5 bases). V was shortened by 6 bases and J by 5 bases, with 16 bases between the two germline ends. Per germline, CDR1 MDHEN and CDR2 SYDVKM. This CDR3 comprises 14 residues. CDR3 nucleotides: TGTGCCAGCAGCCTGGCAGGGAAGGGGTATGGCTACACCTTC. Amino acid sequence: CASSLAGKGYGYTF.

The chain has TRBV6-1 and TRBJ1-2; D is unresolved. V lost 8 bases, J lost 5 bases, and 9 bases lay in between. The CDR3 spans 11 residues. The V gene's germline CDR1 is MNHNS and CDR2 SASEGT. The DNA of the CDR3 is TGTGCCAGCTTTTGGGGTTATGGCTACACCTTC. This codes for CASFWGYGYTF.

The genes are TRBV30 and TRBJ1-6; D perhaps matches TRBD1 (5 bases). Germline CDR1 reads GTSNPN; CDR2 reads SVGIG (reference sequence). V was clipped by 2 bases and J by 7 bases, with 6 bases between them. The CDR3 runs 12 residues. The CDR3: CAWSQGNSPLHF. CDR3 coding DNA: TGTGCCTGGAGTCAGGGAAATTCACCCCTCCACTTT.

This clone appeared once. The J gene is TRBJ1-2, the V gene TRBV18; no firm D call. Trimming removed 6 bases at V and 1 base at J, with 15 bases between. This CDR3 is built from 15 residues. Germline V gene sequence: CDR1 KGHSH, CDR2 LQKENI. The CDR3 DNA is TGTGCCAGCTCGCCCGGACCGGGAAATAACTATGGCTACACCTTC. Its translation: CASSPGPGNNYGYTF.

The chain recombines TRBV18 with TRBJ1-5, with TRBD1 matching over 8 bases. The CDR3 length is 15 residues. V lost 5 bases and J lost 5; bases outside the gene matches: 8. The germline V gene has CDR1 KGHSH and CDR2 LQKENI. CDR3 in DNA: TGTGCCAGCTCAAATACAGGGGGAGGAGATCAGCCCCAGCATTTT. Protein product: CASSNTGGGDQPQHF. Variable domain in full (rest from reference TRBV18 and TRBJ1-5): NAGVMQNPRHLVRRRGQEARLRCSPMKGHSHVYWYRQLPEEGLKFMVYLQKENIIDESGMPKERFSAEFPKEGPSILRIQQVVRGDSAAYFCASSNTGGGDQPQHFGDGTRLSIL.

In this sample, this clone is medium-sized. Within the sample, other DNA sequences also encode this same CDR3. V and J are TRBV11-2 and TRBJ2-7; D is perhaps TRBD1 (5 bases). CDR1 is SGHAT and CDR2 is FQNNGV in the germline V gene. V dropped 1 base and J dropped 4 bases, with 11 bases sitting between them. The CDR3 loop spans 14 amino acids. This CDR3 reads CASSLARVSYEQYF. The DNA for the CDR3 is TGTGCCAGCAGCTTAGCCAGGGTATCATACGAGCAGTACTTC.

The rearrangement uses TRBV6-5 and TRBJ1-6; no clear D gene. V was clipped by 6 bases and J by 0 bases, with 6 bases between them. This CDR3 is built from 14 residues. CDR1 is MNHEY and CDR2 is SVGAGI in the germline V gene. CDR3 sequence reads: CASSRPSYNSPLHF. For the CDR3, the DNA is TGTGCCAGCAGCCGTCCCTCCTATAATTCACCCCTCCACTTT.